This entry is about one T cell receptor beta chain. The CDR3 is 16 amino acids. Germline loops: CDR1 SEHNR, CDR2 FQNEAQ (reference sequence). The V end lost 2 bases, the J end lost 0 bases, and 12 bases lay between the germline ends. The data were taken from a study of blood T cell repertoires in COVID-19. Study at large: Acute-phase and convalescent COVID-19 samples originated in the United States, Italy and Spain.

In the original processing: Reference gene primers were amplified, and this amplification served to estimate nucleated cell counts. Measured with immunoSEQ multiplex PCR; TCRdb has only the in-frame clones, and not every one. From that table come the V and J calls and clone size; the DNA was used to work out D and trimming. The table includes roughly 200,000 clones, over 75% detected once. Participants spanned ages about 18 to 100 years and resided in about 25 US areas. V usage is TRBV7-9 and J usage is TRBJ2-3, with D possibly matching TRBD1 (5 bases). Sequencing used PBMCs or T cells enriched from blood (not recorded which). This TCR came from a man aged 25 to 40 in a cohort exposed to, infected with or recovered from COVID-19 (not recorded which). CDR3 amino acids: CASSLTGWASTDTQYF. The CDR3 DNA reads TGTGCCAGCAGCTTAACAGGCTGGGCTAGCACAGATACGCAGTATTTT.